Listed below are T cell receptor beta chains from one sample, sequenced in a study of early T cells in non-severe SARS-CoV-2 infection. In TCRdb, the 5' RACE reads were re-called with MiXCR into one record per CDR3 protein. The sample lists tens of thousands of distinct CDR3 sequences; over 8% were seen once. The material sequenced was whole blood, taken at baseline. The receptors here all came from an adult who was a healthcare worker with PCR-confirmed SARS-CoV-2 infection or an uninfected control (not recorded which). Each CDR3 is given with its conserved first and last residue. A D gene is named only where the DNA matches it firmly. Where a row states a size, it is once, few, many or the class of an expanded clone; other rows omit it.

CDR3: CASSRNPIPTGGNTKYF
DNA: TGTGCCAGCAGCCGCAACCCTATACCAACAGGCGGAAACACCAAATATTTT
size: .
V: TRBV7-2
D: .
J: TRBJ1-3

CDR3: CASSAPGQFSGNTIYF
DNA: TGTGCCAGCAGTGCACCGGGACAGTTCTCTGGAAACACCATATATTTT
size: .
V: TRBV7-9
D: TRBD1
J: TRBJ1-3

CDR3: CASSQQPLPGTQYF
DNA: TGTGCCAGCAGTCAACAACCTCTGCCGGGGACCCAGTACTTC
size: many
V: TRBV28
D: .
J: TRBJ2-5

CDR3: CASSAGLSWIF
DNA: TGTGCCAGCAGCGCGGGCCTCTCTTGGATCTTC
size: many
V: TRBV9
D: .
J: TRBJ2-1

CDR3: CASTTAGSYNEQFF
DNA: TGTGCCAGCACCACTGCAGGGTCCTACAATGAGCAGTTCTTC
size: few
V: TRBV6-6
D: .
J: TRBJ2-1

CDR3: CASREGAAMNTEAFF
DNA: TGTGCCAGCAGAGAGGGGGCGGCAATGAACACTGAAGCTTTCTTT
size: many
V: TRBV6-1
D: TRBD1
J: TRBJ1-1

CDR3: CASSLTGTVNEKLFF
DNA: TGTGCCAGCAGCCTGACCGGGACAGTGAATGAAAAACTGTTTTTT
size: .
V: TRBV2
D: TRBD1
J: TRBJ1-4

CDR3: CASSFRGGTEAFF
DNA: TGTGCCAGCAGTTTTCGAGGGGGCACTGAAGCTTTCTTT
size: many
V: TRBV27
D: .
J: TRBJ1-1

CDR3: CASSPVQRHQPQHF
DNA: TGTGCCAGCAGCCCAGTACAGCGCCATCAGCCCCAGCATTTT
size: many
V: TRBV7-2
D: .
J: TRBJ1-5

CDR3: CASKPLGQRELNTEAFF
DNA: TGTGCCAGCAAACCTTTAGGGCAGCGAGAATTGAACACTGAAGCTTTCTTT
size: .
V: TRBV12-3/TRBV12-4
D: .
J: TRBJ1-1

CDR3: CASSSNQGGGTEAFF
DNA: TGCGCCAGCAGCTCAAACCAGGGCGGGGGCACTGAAGCTTTCTTT
size: many
V: TRBV4-3
D: .
J: TRBJ1-1

CDR3: CASILGQNGYTF
DNA: TGTGCCAGCATCCTAGGACAGAATGGCTACACCTTC
size: many
V: TRBV28
D: .
J: TRBJ1-2

CDR3: CASSPSGLIRTEAFF
DNA: TGTGCCAGCTCACCCTCGGGCCTGATTCGGACTGAAGCTTTCTTT
size: few
V: TRBV18
D: .
J: TRBJ1-1

CDR3: CSARGETGGDTDTQYF
DNA: TGCAGTGCTAGAGGGGAGACGGGAGGAGATACAGATACGCAGTATTTT
size: few
V: TRBV20-1
D: TRBD2
J: TRBJ2-3

CDR3: CASSYRTGVTYEQYF
DNA: TGTGCCAGCAGTTACCGGACAGGGGTCACCTACGAGCAGTACTTC
size: few
V: TRBV6-2/TRBV6-3
D: TRBD1
J: TRBJ2-7

CDR3: CAISATPTGLNEKLFF
DNA: TGTGCCATCAGTGCCACCCCGACAGGCCTCAATGAAAAACTGTTTTTT
size: .
V: TRBV10-3
D: .
J: TRBJ1-4

CDR3: CSARGTDTQYF
DNA: TGCAGTGCACGAGGGACAGATACGCAGTATTTT
size: many
V: TRBV20-1
D: .
J: TRBJ2-3

CDR3: CASTLPGELFF
DNA: TGTGCCAGCACCTTACCGGGGGAGCTGTTTTTT
size: few
V: TRBV6-2/TRBV6-3
D: .
J: TRBJ2-2

CDR3: CASSLVQANTGELFF
DNA: TGTGCCAGCAGCTTAGTACAGGCGAACACCGGGGAGCTGTTTTTT
size: few
V: TRBV7-9
D: .
J: TRBJ2-2

CDR3: CASSLLGAENQPQHF
DNA: TGTGCCAGCAGTTTGCTTGGGGCAGAAAATCAGCCCCAGCATTTT
size: many
V: TRBV28
D: .
J: TRBJ1-5

CDR3: CASSTGLNQPQHF
DNA: TGTGCCAGCAGCACGGGACTCAATCAGCCCCAGCATTTT
size: few
V: TRBV7-2
D: .
J: TRBJ1-5

CDR3: CASSQGGSLAVLEQFF
DNA: TGCGCCAGCAGCCAAGGGGGGTCGCTAGCGGTACTTGAGCAGTTCTTC
size: many
V: TRBV4-1
D: TRBD2
J: TRBJ2-1

CDR3: CASRFYGLHPTYQETQYF
DNA: TGTGCCAGCAGATTCTACGGGTTACACCCTACGTACCAAGAGACCCAGTACTTC
size: many
V: TRBV7-4
D: .
J: TRBJ2-5

CDR3: CASRDRVNYGYTF
DNA: TGTGCCAGCAGGGACAGGGTTAACTATGGCTACACCTTC
size: many
V: TRBV2
D: TRBD1
J: TRBJ1-2

CDR3: CASSRYLDRDGSPLHF
DNA: TGTGCCAGCAGCCGCTACCTCGACAGGGATGGTTCACCCCTCCACTTT
size: few
V: TRBV7-9
D: TRBD1
J: TRBJ1-6

CDR3: CAISEPGQTSYEQYF
DNA: TGTGCCATCAGTGAGCCCGGACAGACCTCCTACGAGCAGTACTTC
size: many
V: TRBV10-3
D: .
J: TRBJ2-7

CDR3: CASIPLAGGYNEQFF
DNA: TGTGCCAGCATCCCCCTAGCGGGAGGTTACAATGAGCAGTTCTTC
size: .
V: TRBV7-9
D: TRBD2
J: TRBJ2-1

CDR3: CSALGLGSYEQYF
DNA: TGCAGTGCTTTGGGACTAGGTAGCTACGAGCAGTACTTC
size: many
V: TRBV20-1
D: TRBD2
J: TRBJ2-7

CDR3: CASSPSGLAVPLDTQYF
DNA: TGTGCCAGCAGTCCCTCCGGGCTAGCGGTTCCGTTGGATACGCAGTATTTT
size: many
V: TRBV28
D: TRBD2
J: TRBJ2-3

CDR3: CASSLLAGGTGANVLTF
DNA: TGTGCCAGCAGCTTACTAGCGGGAGGAACTGGGGCCAACGTCCTGACTTTC
size: .
V: TRBV11-1
D: TRBD2
J: TRBJ2-6

CDR3: CASSSKTGGESF
DNA: TGTGCCAGCAGTTCAAAGACAGGCGGGGAATCCTTC
size: .
V: TRBV12-3/TRBV12-4
D: .
J: TRBJ2-7

CDR3: CSARGDSVRTQYF
DNA: TGCAGTGCTAGAGGAGACTCTGTAAGGACCCAGTACTTC
size: many
V: TRBV20-1
D: .
J: TRBJ2-5

CDR3: CASRQRWLAGSGELFF
DNA: TGCGCCAGCAGACAACGTTGGCTAGCGGGATCCGGGGAGCTGTTTTTT
size: many
V: TRBV10-2
D: TRBD2
J: TRBJ2-2

CDR3: CASSPLLAGPQRDTQYF
DNA: TGTGCCAGCAGTCCATTATTAGCAGGGCCGCAACGAGATACGCAGTATTTT
size: .
V: TRBV27
D: .
J: TRBJ2-3

CDR3: CAWSVSAKPATDTQYF
DNA: TGTGCCTGGAGTGTCTCGGCCAAGCCGGCAACAGATACGCAGTATTTT
size: many
V: TRBV30
D: .
J: TRBJ2-3

CDR3: CASSPGPTIRDTEAFF
DNA: TGCGCCAGCAGCCCCGGACCTACGATTCGGGACACTGAAGCTTTCTTT
size: .
V: TRBV4-1
D: .
J: TRBJ1-1

CDR3: CASSLAGGEANQPQHF
DNA: TGCGCCAGCAGCTTGGCCGGGGGAGAGGCCAATCAGCCCCAGCATTTT
size: .
V: TRBV5-1
D: .
J: TRBJ1-5

CDR3: CASSLPSRPQHF
DNA: TGTGCCAGCAGTTTACCATCTCGGCCCCAGCATTTT
size: few
V: TRBV28
D: .
J: TRBJ1-5

CDR3: CSARQGAGEQYF
DNA: TGCAGCGCCCGACAGGGGGCGGGTGAGCAGTACTTC
size: many
V: TRBV29-1
D: TRBD1
J: TRBJ2-7

CDR3: CSVVWDRASIEQYF
DNA: TGCAGCGTTGTTTGGGACAGGGCGTCCATCGAGCAGTACTTC
size: few
V: TRBV29-1
D: TRBD1
J: TRBJ2-7

CDR3: CASSPTSGRGSRTDTQYF
DNA: TGTGCCAGCAGCCCGACTAGCGGGAGGGGGTCCCGCACAGATACGCAGTATTTT
size: few
V: TRBV5-4
D: TRBD2
J: TRBJ2-3

CDR3: CATSGNRDNSPLHF
DNA: TGTGCCACCAGTGGCAACCGTGACAATTCACCCCTCCACTTT
size: many
V: TRBV24-1
D: .
J: TRBJ1-6

CDR3: CASSQDTPGEWDYGYTF
DNA: TGCGCCAGCAGCCAAGATACGCCAGGGGAATGGGACTATGGCTACACCTTC
size: many
V: TRBV4-3
D: .
J: TRBJ1-2

CDR3: CASSSRTNLQETQYF
DNA: TGTGCCAGCAGCAGTCGGACTAATTTGCAAGAGACCCAGTACTTC
size: .
V: TRBV7-8
D: .
J: TRBJ2-5

CDR3: CASSWLTSGYEQYF
DNA: TGCGCCAGCAGCTGGCTGACTAGCGGTTACGAGCAGTACTTC
size: few
V: TRBV5-1
D: TRBD2
J: TRBJ2-7

CDR3: CASTGTGIYNEQFF
DNA: TGTGCCAGCACCGGGACAGGGATCTACAATGAGCAGTTCTTC
size: .
V: TRBV28
D: TRBD1
J: TRBJ2-1

CDR3: CASSYSRDRGEYEQYF
DNA: TGTGCCAGCAGTTACTCGAGGGACAGGGGCGAGTACGAGCAGTACTTC
size: .
V: TRBV6-2/TRBV6-3
D: TRBD1
J: TRBJ2-7

CDR3: CASTPQGTGDTGELFF
DNA: TGTGCCAGCACTCCCCAGGGAACCGGGGACACCGGGGAGCTGTTTTTT
size: .
V: TRBV28
D: .
J: TRBJ2-2

CDR3: CASSLLTGLGQPQHF
DNA: TGTGCCAGCAGTTTACTAACAGGGTTGGGTCAGCCCCAGCATTTT
size: .
V: TRBV28
D: .
J: TRBJ1-5

CDR3: CASSLGDINSYGYTF
DNA: TGCGCCAGCAGCTTGGGGGACATTAACAGCTATGGCTACACCTTC
size: .
V: TRBV5-1
D: .
J: TRBJ1-2

CDR3: CASSFTGRETQYF
DNA: TGTGCCAGCAGTTTCACAGGGAGGGAGACCCAGTACTTC
size: .
V: TRBV27
D: .
J: TRBJ2-5

CDR3: CASSPRAGVMDTEAFF
DNA: TGTGCCAGCTCACCACGGGCAGGGGTTATGGACACTGAAGCTTTCTTT
size: many
V: TRBV18
D: .
J: TRBJ1-1

CDR3: CASRWSGHNNEQFF
DNA: TGTGCCAGCAGGTGGTCCGGGCATAACAATGAGCAGTTCTTC
size: many
V: TRBV12-3/TRBV12-4
D: .
J: TRBJ2-1

CDR3: CSAGLSYEQYF
DNA: TGCAGTGCGGGCCTCTCCTACGAGCAGTACTTC
size: few
V: TRBV20-1
D: .
J: TRBJ2-7

CDR3: CSAPGYEQFF
DNA: TGCAGCGCTCCCGGCTATGAGCAGTTCTTC
size: .
V: TRBV29-1
D: .
J: TRBJ2-1

CDR3: CASSSNQVNYGYTF
DNA: TGTGCCAGCAGTAGCAACCAGGTTAACTATGGCTACACCTTC
size: many
V: TRBV27
D: .
J: TRBJ1-2

CDR3: CASSAAASYRRETQYF
DNA: TGTGCCAGTTCTGCGGCTGCTAGCTACCGCCGAGAGACCCAGTACTTC
size: few
V: TRBV19
D: .
J: TRBJ2-5

CDR3: CASRPRGPNEQFF
DNA: TGTGCCAGCAGGCCCCGGGGGCCCAATGAGCAGTTCTTC
size: many
V: TRBV25-1
D: .
J: TRBJ2-1